This T cell receptor (beta chain) originates from a study of cytomegalovirus exposure and HLA in healthy donors. General study points: Indistinguishability led to the exclusion of some V segments, TRBV6-2 and TRBV6-3 included. Listed as cytomegalovirus-associated were 150 to 200 TCR beta chains. It emerged from a later analysis that several of the most significant clusters appeared to be linked to common viral pathogens. Analyzed later, association rates of TCRs varied across HLA loci, with DRB1 most and HLA-C fewest.

The CDR3 is made up of 13 amino acids. Germline CDR1 and CDR2: LNHNV and YYDKDF (reference sequence). Trimming left V 5 bases short and J 5 bases short, with 13 bases between. To note about this clone: Its cognate antigen is unknown.

The PCR was carried out with 60 Vbeta primers and 13 Jbeta primers. The repertoire was sequenced with immunoSEQ multiplex PCR; TCRdb's copy has only in-frame clones and lacks some. The sample has 120,000 to 150,000 clones, 70% to 85% seen once. The sequence derives from a man aged 40-50 years in good health and CMV-seropositive. Sample: PBMCs. The V and J genes are TRBV15 and TRBJ2-7; D not resolved. The CDR3 coding sequence is TGTGCCACCAGCCCACAGTGGCTGAACGAGCAGTACTTC. Protein product: CATSPQWLNEQYF.